The T cell receptor beta chain under discussion was sequenced for a study of CD8 T cells in Susac syndrome. RNA amounts of roughly 0.5 to 1 ug underwent reverse transcription with random hexamers. Amplification of the TCR beta CDR3 was carried out by immunoSEQ multiplex PCR, which spanned a total of 54 Vbeta and 13 Jbeta segments. TCRdb reprocessed the immunoSEQ multiplex PCR reads with MiXCR, giving one entry per CDR3 protein. The sample holds fewer than 150,000 distinct CDR3 sequences, under 95% seen once. TEMRA cells were FACS-enriched, and CD8+ and CD4+ T cells were isolated negatively. J was trimmed by 5 bases and V by 5 bases; bases with no gene match: 5. CDR3 size: 12 residues. Per germline, CDR1 SQVTM and CDR2 ANQGSEA. Points from the study as a whole: In its TCR sequencing and HLA analysis, the study acknowledged that the number of individuals was relatively small.

This clonotype was seen once. Its matching antigen is unknown. The specimen was CD8+ T cells from PBMCs. The TCR was taken from a human donor with multiple sclerosis. This chain links TRBV29-1 with TRBJ2-5; TRBD1 matches at 7 bases. CDR3 in amino acids: CSVPDRAETQYF. The CDR3 region has the DNA TGCAGCGTTCCCGACAGGGCTGAGACCCAGTACTTC.